This entry features one T cell receptor beta chain sequence. What this receptor recognizes is not known. Base qualities are not provided; no much larger clone lies one nucleotide away. The data derive from a study of vaccination effects on CD4 cells after COVID-19 (dated by TCRdb to between 2020 and 2023). General notes on the study: Across the study, the median time from the second dose to post-vaccine sampling was 72 days (range 14 to 241). Altogether, around ten COVID-19 convalescent patients and a few SARS-CoV-2-naive healthy vaccine recipients made up the full study. In both COVID-19 convalescent patients and infection-naive vaccine recipients, the study compared SARS-CoV-2 spike-specific CD4+ TCR repertoires from before mRNA vaccination with those from after it. The Oncomine TCR Beta short-read assay on an Illumina iSeq 100 was used to sequence cultures from other donors in the study. Study-wide conclusions, independent of this receptor: Limitations of the study were the small number of convalescent patients and the absence of early post-infection timepoints. In healthy vaccine recipients, vaccine-induced clones were almost all SARS-CoV-2 mono-reactive, with only 1 of 255 cross-reactive with common cold coronaviruses. At late post-vaccination timepoints, both infection-induced and vaccine-induced clones showed marked clonal contraction, consistent with waning T cell responses.

The ViraFEST assay stimulated PBMC with viral peptide pools and then used TCR sequencing to identify antigen-specific CD4+ T cell clonotypes by expansion. After approximately eleven days of culture, CD4+ T cells were isolated with the EasySep CD4+ T cell isolation kit. Two doses of either the BNT162b2 or the mRNA-1273 mRNA SARS-CoV-2 vaccine were administered to participants. None of the healthy vaccine recipients had a prior SARS-CoV-2 infection, which was confirmed by nucleocapsid antibody tests that came back negative both before and after vaccination. Over 1.5 million PBMC per well were cultured with approximately 10 ug/ml peptides in IMDM containing around 5% human AB serum, 8.5 to 10 IU/ml IL-2 and gentamicin. On days 3 and 7, half of the culture medium was replaced with fresh IL-2-containing medium. Unless noted otherwise, every peptide stimulation condition was cultured in triplicate wells. PBMC were separated from whole blood using Ficoll-Paque Plus gradient centrifugation and were then either cryopreserved at -140C or used fresh. Overlapping peptide pools spanned the spike proteins of SARS-CoV-2 and the common cold coronaviruses HCoV-NL63, HCoV-OC43 and HCoV-229E. Genomic DNA was extracted from cultured CD4+ T cells with the QIAamp micro DNA kit.

Libraries were built with the immunoSEQ multiplex PCR assay. DNA from the cultured, isolated CD4+ T cells was subjected to TCR beta CDR3 sequencing. The source study handled its data this way. Non-productive TCR sequences were discarded, and reads were trimmed to the CDR3 region, with only CDR3s of 7 or more amino acids retained. Antigen-specific clonotypes were identified using the MANAFEST web app by comparison of expansion in peptide wells against reference cultures. For clones to be considered positive, expansion at FDR<0.05 versus reference and all other wells, an odds ratio above 5, and a frequency above 0.1% in two replicate wells were required. A clonotype was called cross-reactive if it was significantly expanded both in SARS-CoV-2 spike wells and in at least one common cold coronavirus spike condition. CDR3 similarity was assessed by Levenshtein distance using the stringdist R package, and unrooted trees were constructed with ape in R 3.6.1. TCRdb provides this immuneACCESS table in a form limited to in-frame rearrangements. Some clones are lacking; in checked studies, under half of them reflect an unresolved V gene, and why the rest are absent is not known. V, J and clone size are those of that table, while D and trimming were read from the DNA. This sample is represented by 84,000 or so clones; around four fifths of them were singletons. The ten top clones hold about 1.2% of the sample.

CDR3 length: 14 amino acids, cysteine to phenylalanine. Of all the DNA, just the CDR3 is kept, 42 bases in frame from base 1. V lost 7 bases and J lost 4 bases, and the count of bases not matched to a germline gene is 6. The germline V gene yields MNHEY for CDR1 and SVGAGI for CDR2. The specimen comprised CD4+ T cells from PBMCs cultured with HCoV-OC43 spike peptides, sampled after COVID-19 vaccination. The sample's cell subset or site label, decoded: HCoV-OC43 spike overlapping peptide pool stimulation. This receptor chain uses TRBV6-5 and TRBJ2-2, and TRBD1 matches 7 of the central bases. The clonotype comes from a human donor who received a COVID-19 vaccine. The CDR3: CASTLQGSTGELFF. The nucleotide sequence is given as TGTGCCAGCACGCTACAGGGGAGCACCGGGGAGCTGTTTTTT.